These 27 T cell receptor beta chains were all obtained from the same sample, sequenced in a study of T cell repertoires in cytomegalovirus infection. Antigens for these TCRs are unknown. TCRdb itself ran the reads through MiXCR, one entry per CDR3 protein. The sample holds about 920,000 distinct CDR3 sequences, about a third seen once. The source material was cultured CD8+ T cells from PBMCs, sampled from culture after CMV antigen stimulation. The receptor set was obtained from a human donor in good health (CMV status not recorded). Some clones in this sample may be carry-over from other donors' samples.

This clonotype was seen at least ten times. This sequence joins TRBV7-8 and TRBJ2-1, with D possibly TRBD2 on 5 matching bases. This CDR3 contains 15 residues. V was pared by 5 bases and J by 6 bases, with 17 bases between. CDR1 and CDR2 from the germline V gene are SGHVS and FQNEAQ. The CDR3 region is CASSALPGLGNEQFF. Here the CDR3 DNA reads TGTGCCAGCAGCGCGCTCCCGGGGTTGGGCAATGAGCAGTTCTTC.

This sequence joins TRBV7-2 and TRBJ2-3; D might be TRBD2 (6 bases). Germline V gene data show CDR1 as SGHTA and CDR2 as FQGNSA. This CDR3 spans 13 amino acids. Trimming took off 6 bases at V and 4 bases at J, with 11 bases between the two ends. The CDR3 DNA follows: TGTGCCAGCAGATGGGGAGGACCAGATACGCAGTATTTT. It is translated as CASRWGGPDTQYF. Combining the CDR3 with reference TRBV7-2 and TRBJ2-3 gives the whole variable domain GAGVSQSPSNKVTEKGKDVELRCDPISGHTALYWYRQSLGQGLEFLIYFQGNSAPDKSGLPSDRFSAERTGGSVSTLTIQRTQQEDSAVYLCASRWGGPDTQYFGPGTRLTVL.

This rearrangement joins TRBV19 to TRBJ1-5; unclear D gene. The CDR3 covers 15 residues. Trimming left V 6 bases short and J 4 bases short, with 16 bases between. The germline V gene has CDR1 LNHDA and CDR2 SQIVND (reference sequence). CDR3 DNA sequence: TGTGCCAGTAGAGAGGAGTGGTCCCTAAATCAGCCCCAGCATTTT. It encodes CASREEWSLNQPQHF. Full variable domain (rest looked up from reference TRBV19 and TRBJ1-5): DGGITQSPKYLFRKEGQNVTLSCEQNLNHDAMYWYRQDPGQGLRLIYYSQIVNDFQKGDIAEGYSVSREKKESFPLTVTSAQKNPTAFYLCASREEWSLNQPQHFGDGTRLSIL.

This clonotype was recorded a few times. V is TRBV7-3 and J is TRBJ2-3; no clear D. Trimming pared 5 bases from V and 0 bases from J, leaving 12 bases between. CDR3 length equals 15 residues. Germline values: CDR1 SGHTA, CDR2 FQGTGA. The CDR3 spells CASSDTTDSTDTQYF. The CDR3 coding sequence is TGTGCCAGCAGCGATACTACAGATAGCACAGATACGCAGTATTTT.

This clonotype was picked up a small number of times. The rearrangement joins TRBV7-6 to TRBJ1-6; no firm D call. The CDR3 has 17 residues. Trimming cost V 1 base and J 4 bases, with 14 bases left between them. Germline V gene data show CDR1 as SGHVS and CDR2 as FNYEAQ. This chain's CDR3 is CASSLEPSGDYNSPLHF. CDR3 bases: TGTGCCAGCAGCTTAGAACCGTCAGGCGATTATAATTCACCCCTCCACTTT.

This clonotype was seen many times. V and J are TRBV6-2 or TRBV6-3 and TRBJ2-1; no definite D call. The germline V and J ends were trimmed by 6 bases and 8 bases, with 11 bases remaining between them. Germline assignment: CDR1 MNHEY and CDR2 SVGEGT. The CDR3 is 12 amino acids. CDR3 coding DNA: TGTGCCAGCAGATTAAGACCTGATGAGCAGTTCTTC. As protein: CASRLRPDEQFF.

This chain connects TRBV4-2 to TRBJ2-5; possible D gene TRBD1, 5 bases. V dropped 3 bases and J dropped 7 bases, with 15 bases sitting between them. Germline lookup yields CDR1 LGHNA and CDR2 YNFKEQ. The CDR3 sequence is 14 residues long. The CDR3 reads CASSHKDQGRTQYF. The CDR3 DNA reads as TGTGCCAGCAGCCATAAAGACCAGGGCCGGACCCAGTACTTC.

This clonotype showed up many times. The CDR3 loop is CASSLAPGFYEQYV. CDR3 nucleotides: TGTGCCAGCAGCTTAGCGCCCGGATTCTACGAGCAGTACGTC. V and J are TRBV7-2 and TRBJ2-7; no reliable D call. The CDR3 consists of 14 residues. V shed 0 bases and J shed 3 bases, with 9 bases lying between them. Germline V gene data show CDR1 as SGHTA and CDR2 as FQGNSA.

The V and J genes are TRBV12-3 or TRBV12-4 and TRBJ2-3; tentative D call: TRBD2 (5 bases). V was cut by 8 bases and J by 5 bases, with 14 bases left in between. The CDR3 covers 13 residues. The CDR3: CASFGGSGDTQYF. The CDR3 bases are TGTGCCAGCTTCGGCGGGTCAGGAGATACGCAGTATTTT.

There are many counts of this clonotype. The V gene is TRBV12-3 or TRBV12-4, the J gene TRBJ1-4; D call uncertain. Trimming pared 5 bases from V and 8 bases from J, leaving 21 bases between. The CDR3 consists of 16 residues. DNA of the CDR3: TGTGCCAGCAGTAGCACACCTCGGGTCGGTGGGGAAAAACTGTTTTTT. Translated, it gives CASSSTPRVGGEKLFF.

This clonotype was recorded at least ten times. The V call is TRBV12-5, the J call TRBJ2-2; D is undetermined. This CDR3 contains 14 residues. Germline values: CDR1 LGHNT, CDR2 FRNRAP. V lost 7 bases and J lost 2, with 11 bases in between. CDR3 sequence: CASALTINTGELFF. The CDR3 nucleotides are TGTGCTAGTGCCTTGACAATTAACACCGGGGAGCTGTTTTTT.

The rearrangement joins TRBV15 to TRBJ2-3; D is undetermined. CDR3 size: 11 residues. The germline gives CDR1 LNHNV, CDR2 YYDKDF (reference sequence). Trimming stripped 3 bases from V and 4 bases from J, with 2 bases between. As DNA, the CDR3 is TGTGCCACCAGCAGTCCAGATACGCAGTATTTT. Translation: CATSSPDTQYF.

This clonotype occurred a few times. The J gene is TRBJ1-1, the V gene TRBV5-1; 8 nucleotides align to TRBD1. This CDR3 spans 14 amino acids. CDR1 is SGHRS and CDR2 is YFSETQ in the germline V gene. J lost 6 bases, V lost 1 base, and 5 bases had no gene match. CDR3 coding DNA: TGCGCCAGCAGCTTGAGACAGGGGATCTCTGAAGCTTTCTTT. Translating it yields CASSLRQGISEAFF.

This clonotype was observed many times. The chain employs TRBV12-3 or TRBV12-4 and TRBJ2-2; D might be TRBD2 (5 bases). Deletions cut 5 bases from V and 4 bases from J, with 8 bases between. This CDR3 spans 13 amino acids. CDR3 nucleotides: TGTGCCAGCAGTATCACTAGCACCGGGGAGCTGTTTTTT. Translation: CASSITSTGELFF.

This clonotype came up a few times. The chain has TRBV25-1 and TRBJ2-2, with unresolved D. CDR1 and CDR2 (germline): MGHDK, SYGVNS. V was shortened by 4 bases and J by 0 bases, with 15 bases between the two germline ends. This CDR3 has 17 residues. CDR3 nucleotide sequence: TGTGCCAGCAGTGTACCGGGTCCCTCTTCGAACACCGGGGAGCTGTTTTTT. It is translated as CASSVPGPSSNTGELFF.

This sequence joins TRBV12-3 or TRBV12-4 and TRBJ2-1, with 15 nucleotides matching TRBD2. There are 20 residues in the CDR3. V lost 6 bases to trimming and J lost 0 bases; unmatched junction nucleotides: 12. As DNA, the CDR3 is TGTGCCAGCAGGGGACTAGCGGGGGGATTCCCGTCGGGCTCCTACAATGAGCAGTTCTTC. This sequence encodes CASRGLAGGFPSGSYNEQFF.

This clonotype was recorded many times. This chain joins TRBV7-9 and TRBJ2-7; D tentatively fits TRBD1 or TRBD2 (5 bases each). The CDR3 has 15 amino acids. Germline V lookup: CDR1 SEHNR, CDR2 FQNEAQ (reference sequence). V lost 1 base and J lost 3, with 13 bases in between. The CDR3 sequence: CASSLDEVGGYEQYF. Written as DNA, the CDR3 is TGTGCCAGCAGCTTAGATGAAGTTGGGGGCTACGAGCAGTACTTC. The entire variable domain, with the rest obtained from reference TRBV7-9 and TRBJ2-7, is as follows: DTGVSQNPRHKITKRGQNVTFRCDPISEHNRLYWYRQTLGQGPEFLTYFQNEAQLEKSRLLSDRFSAERPKGSFSTLEIQRTEQGDSAMYLCASSLDEVGGYEQYFGPGTRLTVT.

In nucleotides, the CDR3 is TGCGCCAGCAGCCCGCCTGGGGAGCAGTACTTC. Its translation is CASSPPGEQYF. The rearrangement uses TRBV10-2 and TRBJ2-7; D unresolved. This CDR3 comprises 11 residues. CDR1 and CDR2 from the germline V gene are WSHSY and SAAADI. Trimming shortened V by 6 bases and J by 7 bases, and 10 bases separated the two germline ends.

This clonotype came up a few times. The CDR3 region has the DNA TGTGCCAGCAGTGCAGGGGGTAGCTGGGAGACCCAGTACTTC. Its protein product is CASSAGGSWETQYF. The gene calls are TRBV6-2 or TRBV6-3 and TRBJ2-5, with TRBD1 matching over 7 bases. Germline V gene data show CDR1 as MNHEY and CDR2 as SVGEGT. The trim removed 5 bases at V and 5 bases at J, leaving 8 bases unmatched. The CDR3 consists of 14 residues.

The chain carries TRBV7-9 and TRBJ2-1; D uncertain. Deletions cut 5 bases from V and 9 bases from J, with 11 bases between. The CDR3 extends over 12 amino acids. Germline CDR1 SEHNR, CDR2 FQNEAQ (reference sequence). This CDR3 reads CASSPYWGEQFF. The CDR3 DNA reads TGTGCCAGCAGCCCGTACTGGGGTGAGCAGTTCTTC.

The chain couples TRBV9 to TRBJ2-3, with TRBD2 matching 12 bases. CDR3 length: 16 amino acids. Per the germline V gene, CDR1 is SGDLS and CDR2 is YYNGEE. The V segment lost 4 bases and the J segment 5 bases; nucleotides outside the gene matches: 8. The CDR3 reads CASSSRLAGAQDTQYF. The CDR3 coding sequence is TGTGCCAGCAGCTCACGACTAGCGGGGGCCCAAGATACGCAGTATTTT.

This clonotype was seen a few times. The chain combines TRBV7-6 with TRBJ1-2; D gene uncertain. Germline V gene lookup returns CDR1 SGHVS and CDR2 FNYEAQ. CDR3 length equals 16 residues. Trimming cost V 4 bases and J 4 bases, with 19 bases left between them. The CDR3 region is CASSSHSTPSSYGYTF. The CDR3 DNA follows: TGTGCCAGCAGCTCGCATAGTACCCCCTCTAGCTATGGCTACACCTTC.

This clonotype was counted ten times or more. CDR3 sequence: CASSYSGGGGQPQHF. The DNA for the CDR3 is TGTGCCAGCAGTTACTCCGGGGGAGGGGGTCAGCCCCAGCATTTT. V gene TRBV6-5 combines with J gene TRBJ1-5; D perhaps matches TRBD1 (6 bases). CDR3 length: 15 amino acids. Germline loops: CDR1 MNHEY, CDR2 SVGAGI. The V end was cut by 0 bases, the J end by 6 bases, with 12 bases between.

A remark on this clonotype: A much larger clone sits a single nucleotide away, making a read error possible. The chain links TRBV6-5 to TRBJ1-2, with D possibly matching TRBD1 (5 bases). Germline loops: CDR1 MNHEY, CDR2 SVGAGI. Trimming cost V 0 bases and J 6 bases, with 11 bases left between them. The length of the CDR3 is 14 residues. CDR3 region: CASSYSRDGHGYTF. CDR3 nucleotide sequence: TGTGCCAGCAGTTACTCCCGGGACGGACATGGCTACACCTTC.

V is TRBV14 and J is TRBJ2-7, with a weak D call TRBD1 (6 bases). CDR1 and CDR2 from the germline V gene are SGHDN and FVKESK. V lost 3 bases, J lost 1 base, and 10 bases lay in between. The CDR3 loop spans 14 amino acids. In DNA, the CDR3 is TGTGCCAGCAGCCAGAGGACAGCATCCTACGAGCAGTACTTC. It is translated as CASSQRTASYEQYF.

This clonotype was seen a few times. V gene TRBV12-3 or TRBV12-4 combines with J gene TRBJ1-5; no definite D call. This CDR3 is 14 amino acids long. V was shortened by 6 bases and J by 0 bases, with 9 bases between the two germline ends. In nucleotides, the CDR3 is TGTGCCAGCAGAGGGATCGATAGCAATCAGCCCCAGCATTTT. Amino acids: CASRGIDSNQPQHF.

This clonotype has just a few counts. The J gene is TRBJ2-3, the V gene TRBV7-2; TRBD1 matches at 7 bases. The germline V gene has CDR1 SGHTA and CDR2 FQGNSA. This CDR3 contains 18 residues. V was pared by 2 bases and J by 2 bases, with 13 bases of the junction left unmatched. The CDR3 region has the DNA TGTGCCAGCAGCTTAATTGATTTGGGGGACAGTAACACAGATACGCAGTATTTT. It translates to CASSLIDLGDSNTDTQYF.